The entry that follows covers one TCR beta chain sequence. No antigen is known for it. No base quality values were provided; no much bigger clone lies one nucleotide off. The record originates from a study of cytomegalovirus exposure and HLA in healthy donors (dated by TCRdb to the late 2010s). Context from the whole study: In an earlier analysis of some 610 of the donors, less than 350 Gb of sequence data and 117 million unique TCR beta sequences from 150 million to 200 million T cells were reported. High-throughput TCR immunosequencing, statistical association of individual TCRs with disease status, and machine learning were combined to predict cytomegalovirus infection status. Using immunosequencing, the study profiled T cell repertoires from fewer than 700 subjects and related those repertoires to cytomegalovirus serostatus. Typing coverage varied by locus: 629-630 donors for A, B, C, DRB1 and DQB1; 522 for DQA1; more than 600 for DPA1; roughly 470 for DPB1. Genome-wide SNP genotypes for about three fifths of the roughly 700 donors were used in a later genetic analysis, which treated that subset as a discovery cohort. Donor age, sex, ethnicity and CMV serostatus were compiled alongside the repertoire data. In the later analysis, no new phenotypic data were used to find candidate immune exposures; instead, reliance was placed on TCR beta sequences and their occurrence across donors. An earlier analysis of approximately 640 of the donors applied high-throughput TCR beta sequencing to assess whether each TCR beta V gene segment acted as functional or pseudogenic. The study aimed to test whether cataloging public T cell receptors could reveal signatures of past pathogen exposure. About 300 gigabases of sequencing data and around 85 million unique TCR sequences made up an early release that covered 500 to 650 HLA-typed donors. Of the approximately 400 genotyped donors, 65% to 90% were placed in the genetic ancestry cluster associated with self-reported Caucasian donors. Both class I and class II loci were covered by HLA typing, at four-digit resolution. All discovery cohort repertoires had been generated using a single sequencing platform. Because of strong linkage in the cohort, four or five DR-DQ haplotypes were treated as single units for association and clustering. Among 300 to 450 genotyped donors of the cohort, an average of approximately 240,000 unique TCR beta nucleotide sequences were sequenced per donor, around 20% of them non-productive. A later analysis re-examined previously published TCR beta repertoires from over 500 donors and added high-resolution HLA genotyping to investigate patterns of TCR occurrence. Besides the first cohort of hundreds of subjects, a separate validation cohort made up of 120 different subjects was used. Paper-wide results and their limitations: A later analysis found that HLA-associated TCR beta chains were more clonally expanded and had lower generation probabilities than equally common non-associated chains. In a later genetic analysis, fewer N-insertions in productive TCRs were reported among donors in an Asian-associated ancestry cluster than the approximately 710-donor mean. The study listed over 150 TCR beta chains as associated with cytomegalovirus. In a later analysis, several top co-occurrence clusters were reported to appear linked to parvovirus B19, influenza, CMV and Epstein-Barr virus. The earlier analysis of fewer than 750 of the donors excluded some 15 rarely observed V segments, including chromosome 9 orphons, because counts were too low. Because the 87-base-pair reads could not distinguish some IMGT-functional V segments, including TRBV6-2 and TRBV6-3, those segments were excluded. For the cohort, immune exposure information was limited to CMV serostatus. In a later analysis, most CMV-associated TCR beta chains were found to appear HLA-restricted, with HLA associations seemingly driven largely by CMV exposure. This cohort had only TCR beta chains sequenced, and the lack of alpha or paired-chain data limited which features could be detected. When HLA alleles, especially DR and DQ, strongly co-occurred, TCR associations were difficult to assign to individual alleles. The classifier was reported to diagnose cytomegalovirus status with high specificity and sensitivity in both the original and validation cohorts. A further reported finding was that TCR beta sequences accurately predicted the HLA-A and HLA-B alleles for most subjects in the first cohort. In vitro tests confirmed that three of the cytomegalovirus-associated TCR beta chains recognize cytomegalovirus antigens. Because some donors lacked HLA typing at each locus, the association tests relied only on the typed subset. Linkage disequilibrium might explain the correlated functional status among segregating V segments, but an unknown experimental factor could not be excluded. A later analysis associated some 17,000 TCR beta sequences with specific HLA alleles at a false discovery rate of 0.05. V-gene and J-gene trimming of TCR beta chains was associated with a missense DCLRE1C variant in a later genetic analysis, and the association was replicated in an independent cohort. In an earlier analysis of fewer than 750 of the donors, most TCR beta V segments were observed in productive rearrangements about 87% or about 30% of the time, broadly matching IMGT annotations. While some public TCRs were present in many individuals, most TCR sequences turned up only very rarely across donors. Sequencing depth was assumed to be roughly uniform across donors in the presence/absence analyses, though that assumption may not hold. According to a later analysis, TCR association rates differed among HLA loci, with DRB1 alleles showing the most associated TCRs and HLA-C alleles showing the fewest. The sequencing pipeline was judged likely to have produced a cluster of highly shared sequence variants as a technical artifact. According to the authors, the approach could potentially be generalized to other disease states and immunological phenotypes.

The cohort consisted of more than 650 healthy bone marrow donors. At the time of sampling, every cohort member was nominally healthy, though immune exposures that went unrecorded were likely present. The donor was CMV seropositive and belonged to the group of around 300 seropositive cohort members. A peripheral blood sample was collected from each donor, and TCR beta sequencing was performed on peripheral blood mononuclear cells. The Qiagen DNeasy Blood Extraction Kit was used to extract genomic DNA from the blood cell samples. V is cut by 8 bases and J by 2 bases, and the space between the germline ends is 18 bases. From its cysteine to its phenylalanine, the CDR3 spans 15 amino acids. Solely the CDR3 DNA is kept, with 45 bases framed from the first base. Looking up the germline V gene yields CDR1 MDHEN and CDR2 SYDVKM. The library was made by the immunoSEQ multiplex PCR assay. For the multiplex PCR, a mixture combining 60 forward primers for TCR Vbeta segments and 13 reverse primers for TCR Jbeta segments was used. A multiplex PCR assay on genomic DNA amplified the CDR3 region of rearranged TCR beta genes. The Illumina HiSeq System was used to sequence the amplified TCR beta libraries as 87-base-pair reads. The original methods were these. In a later analysis, 70 million to 95 million unique TCR beta chains were counted across the approximately 640 repertoires, and roughly 11 million of these chains were shared by at least two donors. Raw reads were error-corrected and collapsed into unique sequences by a nearest-neighbor algorithm in which closely related sequences were merged to remove PCR and sequencing errors. To assign V, D and J gene segments, CDR3 sequences were aligned to IMGT reference sequences. For a sequence to be retained, a match of at least six nucleotides to both a V gene segment and a J gene segment was required. Rearrangements were called productive when the CDR3 lacked stop codons and stayed in frame with V and J; all others were non-productive. CDR3 was defined according to IMGT convention as the region running from the second conserved V-encoded cysteine to the conserved J-encoded phenylalanine. In an earlier analysis of around 600 of the donors, sequences lacking an unambiguous match to a single V gene segment were excluded. An earlier analysis of about 600 of the donors called V segments functional above 56.7% productive rearrangements and segregating when the between-donor standard deviation exceeded 5%. A statistical classification framework was developed to diagnose cytomegalovirus status using the catalog of TCR beta chain sequences. V and J gene assignment, in a later analysis, came from comparing TCR nucleotide sequences with IMGT/GENE-DB human TR gene sequences. Using the TCRdist pipeline, a later analysis assigned CDR3 sequences along with most-parsimonious VDJ recombination scenarios. A later analysis defined each TCR beta chain by its CDR3 amino acid sequence plus V-gene family, and excluded reads lacking a unique V-gene family. A later analysis removed nearly 600 highly shared, low-generation-probability nucleotide sequences to deal with suspected cross-contamination and a sequencing artifact. A later analysis calculated a clonal expansion index for each public chain from normalized within-repertoire ranks of inferred template counts. In a later analysis, generation probabilities were computed using a VDJ recombination model fitted to out-of-frame rearrangements, and the results were checked against IGoR. A later analysis scored TCR-TCR, TCR-HLA and TCR-CMV co-occurrence with hypergeometric tests, applying a repertoire-size bias correction to TCR pairs. False discovery rates were estimated in a later analysis by permuting HLA or CMV assignments 20 times. In a later analysis, co-occurring TCRs were grouped using DBSCAN, and TCRdist sequence similarity was added for clustering within HLA-allele-positive subsets. For co-occurrence clustering, repertoires with fewer than 30,000 or more than 120,000 public chains were excluded, along with roughly 5 repertoires with anomalous nucleotide sharing. This is the immuneACCESS table as TCRdb keeps it, with only in-frame sequences that have V and J called. A part of the clones is gone; compared with another copy, unresolved V genes explain less than half, and the rest is unexplained. The D gene and trimming were derived from the DNA, and the V and J assignments and clone size from that table. The table for this sample lists more than 150,000 clones; 75% to 85% of them were counted only once. Clones ranked in the top ten supply around 1.2% of the sample.

Sequencing was done on a sample of PBMCs. The TCR sequence derives from a girl aged 2 to 9 in good health and CMV-seropositive. The V and J genes are TRBV28 and TRBJ1-1, and possibly TRBD1, on 6 matching bases. The DNA is TGTGCCAGCCTAGGTGGGGGGGCGGTTAACACTGAAGCTTTCTTT. This gives the protein CASLGGGAVNTEAFF.